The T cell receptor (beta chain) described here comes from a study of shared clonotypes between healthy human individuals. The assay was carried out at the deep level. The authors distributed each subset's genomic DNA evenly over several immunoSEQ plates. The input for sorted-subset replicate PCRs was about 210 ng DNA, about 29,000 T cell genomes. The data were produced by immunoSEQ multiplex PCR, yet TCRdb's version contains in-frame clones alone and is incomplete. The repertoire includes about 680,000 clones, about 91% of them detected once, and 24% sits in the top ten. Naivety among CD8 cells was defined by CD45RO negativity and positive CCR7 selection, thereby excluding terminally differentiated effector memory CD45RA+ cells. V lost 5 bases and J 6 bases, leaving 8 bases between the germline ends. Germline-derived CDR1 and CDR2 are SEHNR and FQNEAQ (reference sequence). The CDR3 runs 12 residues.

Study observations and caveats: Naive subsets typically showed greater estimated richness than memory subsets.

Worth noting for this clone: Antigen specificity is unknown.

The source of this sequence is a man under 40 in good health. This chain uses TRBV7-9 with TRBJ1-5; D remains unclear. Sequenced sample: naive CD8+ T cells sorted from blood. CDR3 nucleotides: TGTGCCAGCAGCCCAATAGGTCAGCCCCAGCATTTT. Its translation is CASSPIGQPQHF.